The T cell receptor (beta chain) described here comes from a study of cytomegalovirus exposure and HLA in healthy donors (TCRdb year 2017). Study-level background: An earlier analysis of a few hundred of the donors reported 250 to 300 Gb of sequence data and some 110 million unique TCR beta sequences obtained from some 170 million T cells. About 280 gigabases of sequencing data and 70 million to 100 million unique TCR sequences made up an early release that covered around 640 HLA-typed donors. Of the 350 to 450 genotyped donors, roughly 85% fell in the genetic ancestry cluster associated with self-reported Caucasian donors. The aim of the study was to test whether cataloging public T cell receptors could identify signatures of past pathogen exposure. The study used immunosequencing to profile the T cell repertoires of about 670 subjects and linked those repertoires to cytomegalovirus serostatus. A separate validation cohort of roughly 130 different subjects was used in addition to the roughly 670-subject first cohort. To predict cytomegalovirus infection status, the study combined high-throughput TCR immunosequencing, statistical association of individual TCRs with disease status, and machine learning. A later analysis re-analyzed previously published TCR beta repertoires from 660 or so donors and added high-resolution HLA genotyping to study TCR occurrence patterns. The later analysis used no new phenotypic data to find candidate immune exposures, relying instead on TCR beta sequences and their occurrence across donors. An earlier analysis of 587 of the donors applied high-throughput TCR beta sequencing to assess whether each TCR beta V gene segment acted as functional or pseudogenic. Donor age, sex, ethnicity and CMV serostatus were collected together with the repertoire data. A later genetic analysis used genome-wide SNP genotypes for about three fifths of the 666 donors, treating that subset as a discovery cohort. All discovery cohort repertoires had been generated on a single sequencing platform. Both class I and class II loci were covered by HLA typing, at four-digit resolution. The number of typed donors differed by locus: roughly 629-640 for A, B, C, DRB1 and DQB1; 500 to 550 for DQA1; approximately 610 for DPA1; and 400 to 480 for DPB1. Roughly 5 DR-DQ haplotypes were handled as single units for association and clustering because linkage in the cohort was strong. Among about 370 genotyped donors of the cohort, an average of about 220,000 unique TCR beta nucleotide sequences was sequenced per donor, of which 15% to 20% were non-productive. General study outcomes and caveats: At a false discovery rate of 0.05, a later analysis linked 16,951 TCR beta sequences to specific HLA alleles. This cohort had only TCR beta chains sequenced, and the lack of alpha or paired-chain data limited which features could be detected. When HLA alleles, especially DR and DQ, strongly co-occurred, TCR associations were difficult to assign to individual alleles. Some IMGT-functional V segments, including TRBV6-2 and TRBV6-3, could not be told apart with the 87-base-pair reads, so those segments were excluded. The authors suggested that the approach could potentially be generalized to other disease states and immunological phenotypes. Because HLA typing was unavailable for some donors at each locus, only the typed subset was used in association tests. A cluster of highly shared sequence variants was judged likely to be a technical artifact of the sequencing pipeline. CMV serostatus was the only immune exposure information available for the cohort. In a later analysis, HLA-associated TCR beta chains showed more clonal expansion and lower generation probabilities than non-associated chains that were equally common. A few of the identified cytomegalovirus-associated TCR beta chains were confirmed in vitro to be specific for cytomegalovirus antigens. A further reported finding was that TCR beta sequences accurately predicted the HLA-A and HLA-B alleles for most subjects in the first cohort. Sequencing depth was assumed to be roughly uniform across donors in the presence/absence analyses, though that assumption may not hold. According to a later analysis, parvovirus B19, influenza, CMV and Epstein-Barr virus appeared linked to several top co-occurrence clusters. An association between a missense DCLRE1C variant and V-gene and J-gene trimming of TCR beta chains was found in a later genetic analysis and replicated in an independent cohort. A total of 150 to 200 TCR beta chains were listed by the study as associated with cytomegalovirus. According to a later analysis, TCR association rates differed among HLA loci, with DRB1 alleles showing the most associated TCRs and HLA-C alleles showing the fewest. The earlier analysis of fewer than 750 of the donors excluded 15 to 20 rarely observed V segments, including chromosome 9 orphons, because counts were too low. In an earlier analysis of 587 of the donors, most TCR beta V segments appeared in productive rearrangements about 87% or about 30% of the time, broadly matching IMGT annotations. Cytomegalovirus status was reported to be diagnosed by the classifier with high specificity and sensitivity in both the original and validation cohorts. While some public TCRs were present in many individuals, most TCR sequences turned up only very rarely across donors. According to a later analysis, most CMV-associated TCR beta chains appeared to be HLA-restricted, and the HLA associations seemed to be driven largely by CMV exposure. Correlated functional status among segregating V segments might reflect linkage disequilibrium, but an unknown experimental factor could not be ruled out. In a later genetic analysis, fewer N-insertions in productive TCRs were reported among donors in an Asian-associated ancestry cluster than the roughly 700-donor mean.

The cohort was made up of about 670 healthy bone marrow donors. At the time of sampling, all cohort members were nominally healthy, though unrecorded immune exposures were likely present. The donor tested CMV seronegative and was one of the 352 seronegative cohort members. Every donor gave a peripheral blood sample, and the peripheral blood mononuclear cells from that sample were used for TCR beta sequencing. Genomic DNA was extracted from the blood cell samples with the Qiagen DNeasy Blood Extraction Kit. The protocol used for the library was the immunoSEQ multiplex PCR assay. For the multiplex PCR, a mixture combining 60 forward primers for TCR Vbeta segments and 13 reverse primers for TCR Jbeta segments was used. The CDR3 region of rearranged TCR beta genes was amplified from genomic DNA by a multiplex PCR assay. On the Illumina HiSeq System, the amplified TCR beta libraries were sequenced as 87-base-pair reads. Regarding the original processing steps: A later analysis counted about 76 million unique TCR beta chains across the 550 to 750 repertoires, and some 11 million of these chains were shared by at least two donors. A nearest-neighbor algorithm error-corrected the raw reads and collapsed the reads into unique sequences, merging closely related sequences to remove PCR and sequencing errors. To assign V, D and J gene segments, CDR3 sequences were aligned to IMGT reference sequences. For a sequence to be retained, at least a six-nucleotide match to both a V gene segment and a J gene segment was required. A rearrangement was called productive if the CDR3 had no stop codons and remained in frame with V and J, and every other rearrangement was called non-productive. CDR3 was defined according to IMGT convention as the region running from the second conserved V-encoded cysteine to the conserved J-encoded phenylalanine. Sequences without an unambiguous match to a single V gene segment were excluded from the earlier analysis of approximately 600 of the donors. An earlier analysis of about 600 of the donors called V segments functional above 56.7% productive rearrangements and segregating when the between-donor standard deviation exceeded 5%. A statistical classification framework was built to diagnose cytomegalovirus status from the catalog of TCR beta chain sequences. In a later analysis, V and J genes were assigned by comparing TCR nucleotide sequences against IMGT/GENE-DB human TR gene sequences. A later analysis assigned CDR3 sequences and most-parsimonious VDJ recombination scenarios with the TCRdist pipeline. A later analysis defined each TCR beta chain by its CDR3 amino acid sequence plus V-gene family, and excluded reads lacking a unique V-gene family. In a later analysis, approximately 590 highly shared, low-generation-probability nucleotide sequences were removed to address suspected cross-contamination and a sequencing artifact. In a later analysis, a clonal expansion index for each public chain was calculated from normalized within-repertoire ranks of inferred template counts. A later analysis computed generation probabilities with a VDJ recombination model fitted to out-of-frame rearrangements, and checked the results against IGoR. In a later analysis, hypergeometric tests were used to score TCR-TCR, TCR-HLA and TCR-CMV co-occurrence, with a repertoire-size bias correction applied to TCR pairs. False discovery rates were estimated in a later analysis by permuting HLA or CMV assignments 20 times. In a later analysis, co-occurring TCRs were grouped using DBSCAN, with TCRdist sequence similarity added in when clustering inside HLA-allele-positive subsets. For co-occurrence clustering, repertoires with fewer than 30,000 or more than 120,000 public chains were excluded, along with five or six repertoires with anomalous nucleotide sharing. This immuneACCESS table, as held by TCRdb, lists in-frame sequences with V and J called but not all clones. Of the missing ones, under half trace to an unresolved V gene in checked studies; the others have no known cause. The V and J calls and clone size come from that table; D and trimming were worked out from the DNA. The table for this sample lists 150,000 to 180,000 clones; around 84% of them were counted only once. The top ten constitute 2% to 2.5% of the sample.

Remarks on this clone: Its antigen is still unknown. The input lacks base qualities; no much larger clone sits a single base away.

There are 16 amino acids in the CDR3, from cysteine to phenylalanine inclusive. Just CDR3 DNA is preserved here, 48 bases in frame from base 1. V loses 5 bases at its end and J loses 1 base; junction bases beyond the gene matches: 7. For CDR1 and CDR2, the germline V gene lists SGHTA and FQGNSA. The source is a woman between 18 and 29 years old in good health and CMV-seronegative. The sequencing sample was made of PBMCs. This chain is built from TRBV7-2 and TRBJ2-2, with TRBD1 identical over 7 junction bases. DNA sequence: TGTGCCAGCAGCCGAGACGGGACAGTGAACACCGGGGAGCTGTTTTTT. The translation is CASSRDGTVNTGELFF.